These T cell receptor beta chains were read from a single sample in a study of shared T cell receptors in the human thymus. This table comes from immunoSEQ multiplex PCR, and its TCRdb copy is limited to in-frame clones, with some not included. The repertoire has fewer than 700,000 clones, roughly 90% of them found once; the top ten carry approximately 0.011%. This sample was also put to use in a study of human thymus T cells.

Material for sequencing was thymocytes. Receptor source: a boy younger than two with a congenital heart defect. CDR3s include the opening cysteine and the closing phenylalanine or tryptophan. The order of the fields is V gene, J gene, clone size, D gene, CDR3 DNA, CDR3 protein. A D gene is named only where the DNA matches it firmly. The size field is filled for only some rows; it gives once, few, many or a size class.

V: TRBV5-1; J: TRBJ2-6; size: once; D: TRBD1; DNA: TGCGCCAGCAGCTCGGGACAGGTCCTCTCTGGGGCCAACGTCCTGACTTTC; CDR3: CASSSGQVLSGANVLTF
V: TRBV4-3; J: TRBJ1-1; size: -; D: TRBD1; DNA: TGCGCCAGCACCGAGGCCCCCGGGACAGGGGAGGAGGAAGCTTTCTTT; CDR3: CASTEAPGTGEEEAFF
V: TRBV25-1; J: TRBJ2-5; size: -; D: -; DNA: TGTGCCAGCAGTGTGGGGTCCTCAGGGGAGACCCAGTACTTC; CDR3: CASSVGSSGETQYF
V: TRBV4-1; J: TRBJ2-1; size: -; D: -; DNA: TGCGCCAGCAGCCAAGGGCCAGCGCCCTCCTACAATGAGCAGTTCTTC; CDR3: CASSQGPAPSYNEQFF
V: TRBV4-2; J: TRBJ2-1; size: -; D: TRBD1; DNA: TGTGCCAGCAGCCCCACGATGGGACAGGGGGCTAGCGGGGGATACAATGAGCAGTTCTTC; CDR3: CASSPTMGQGASGGYNEQFF
V: TRBV30; J: TRBJ1-1; size: -; D: -; DNA: TGTGCCTGGAGTCAGGATGAAGCTTTCTTT; CDR3: CAWSQDEAFF
V: TRBV11-3; J: TRBJ2-1; size: -; D: TRBD2; DNA: TGTGCCAGCAGCTTGGCTAGCGGGCTCAATGAGCAGTTCTTC; CDR3: CASSLASGLNEQFF
V: TRBV10-3; J: TRBJ2-2; size: once; D: -; DNA: TGTGCCATCAGTGCGGGAACCGGGGAGCTGTTTTTT; CDR3: CAISAGTGELFF
V: TRBV19; J: TRBJ2-4; size: few; D: TRBD1; DNA: TGTGCCAGTACCCAGGGGGTAGCCAAAAACATTCAGTACTTC; CDR3: CASTQGVAKNIQYF
V: TRBV11-3; J: TRBJ2-1; size: -; D: -; DNA: TGTGCCAGCAGCCCCTCGCGGGGAGCAGAGTTCTACAATGAGCAGTTCTTC; CDR3: CASSPSRGAEFYNEQFF
V: TRBV4-2; J: TRBJ2-7; size: once; D: TRBD2; DNA: TGTGCCAGCAGCCAAGTCGCTCTAGCGGGAGGGTCCGAGCAGTACTTC; CDR3: CASSQVALAGGSEQYF
V: TRBV6-5; J: TRBJ2-5; size: -; D: TRBD1; DNA: TGTGCCAGCAGCTTGGACAGGGTTGGAGAGACCCAGTACTTC; CDR3: CASSLDRVGETQYF
V: TRBV11-2; J: TRBJ2-3; size: -; D: TRBD2; DNA: TGTGCCAGCAGCTTAGATCCCCAACTAGCGGGAGGTGGAGATACGCAGTATTTT; CDR3: CASSLDPQLAGGGDTQYF
V: TRBV5-1; J: TRBJ1-3; size: few; D: -; DNA: TGCGCCAGCAGGGTCGGGGACACCATATATTTT; CDR3: CASRVGDTIYF
V: TRBV5-1; J: TRBJ1-2; size: -; D: -; DNA: TGCGCCAGCACCCAAGAGGGGGGGTACTATGGCTACACCTTC; CDR3: CASTQEGGYYGYTF
V: TRBV6-6; J: TRBJ1-5; size: -; D: -; DNA: TGTGCCAGCAGTCGACGGGGGTTTGGCAATCAGCCCCAGCATTTT; CDR3: CASSRRGFGNQPQHF
V: TRBV4-1; J: TRBJ2-3; size: once; D: TRBD2; DNA: TGCGCCAGCAGCCGAGGACTAGCGGGATACCCAGATACGCAGTATTTT; CDR3: CASSRGLAGYPDTQYF
V: TRBV5-1; J: TRBJ2-7; size: -; D: TRBD2; DNA: TGCGCCAGCAGCTTGGCACCTCCGGGACTAGCGGGAGTACTTACCTACGAGCAGTACTTC; CDR3: CASSLAPPGLAGVLTYEQYF
V: TRBV29-1; J: TRBJ1-5; size: once; D: TRBD1; DNA: TGCAGCGTTGGGACAGGGAAGTCCCCGACTCAGCCCCAGCATTTT; CDR3: CSVGTGKSPTQPQHF
V: TRBV28; J: TRBJ2-7; size: -; D: -; DNA: TGTGCCAGCAGTTTAGCCCTGGAGGTCGAGCAGTACTTC; CDR3: CASSLALEVEQYF
V: TRBV5-4; J: TRBJ2-1; size: -; D: TRBD2; DNA: TGTGCCAGCAGCGCAAAGACTAGCGGGACGTTCGGTGAGCAGTTCTTC; CDR3: CASSAKTSGTFGEQFF
V: TRBV15; J: TRBJ1-4; size: -; D: -; DNA: TGTGCCACCAGCAGAGATCTCTTCCAGGCCGCAACTAATGAAAAACTGTTTTTT; CDR3: CATSRDLFQAATNEKLFF
V: TRBV27; J: TRBJ2-7; size: -; D: TRBD2; DNA: TGTGCCAGCAGCCTCCTCGGACTAGCGGGTTACGAGCAGTACTTC; CDR3: CASSLLGLAGYEQYF
V: TRBV4-1; J: TRBJ2-1; size: -; D: TRBD2; DNA: TGCGCCAGCAGCCATTGGACTAGCGGGAGGGACCTTGGGAATGAGCAGTTCTTC; CDR3: CASSHWTSGRDLGNEQFF
V: TRBV28; J: TRBJ1-1; size: few; D: TRBD1; DNA: TGTGCCAGCAGTCCCAGGGGGAATTTGATGAACACTGAAGCTTTCTTT; CDR3: CASSPRGNLMNTEAFF
V: TRBV4-1; J: TRBJ2-5; size: -; D: TRBD2; DNA: TGCGCCAGCAGCCTAAGGGCTACTAGCGTATTACGGGGAGAGACCCAGTACTTC; CDR3: CASSLRATSVLRGETQYF
V: TRBV7-9; J: TRBJ2-4; size: -; D: TRBD2; DNA: TGTGCCAGCAGCTCTCTAGCGGGAGTAGGCAAAAACATTCAGTACTTC; CDR3: CASSSLAGVGKNIQYF
V: TRBV5-6; J: TRBJ2-3; size: -; D: -; DNA: TGTGCCAGCAGGAGAGCGGACCTGGGCACAGATACGCAGTATTTT; CDR3: CASRRADLGTDTQYF
V: TRBV19; J: TRBJ1-1; size: -; D: TRBD1; DNA: TGTGCCAGTAGTATAGAATCACAGGGGCCGGGGACTGAAGCTTTCTTT; CDR3: CASSIESQGPGTEAFF
V: TRBV4-3; J: TRBJ2-4; size: -; D: -; DNA: TGCGCCAGCAGCCAAGAGGTCAGCAAAAACATTCAGTACTTC; CDR3: CASSQEVSKNIQYF
V: TRBV28; J: TRBJ1-1; size: -; D: -; DNA: TGTGCCACAAAAGACAGGTTGAACACTGAAGCTTTCTTT; CDR3: CATKDRLNTEAFF
V: TRBV7-2; J: TRBJ1-1; size: once; D: TRBD1; DNA: TGTGCCAGCAGCTTACGACAGGGGGCGGGGAACACTGAAGCTTTCTTT; CDR3: CASSLRQGAGNTEAFF
V: TRBV5-4; J: TRBJ2-3; size: -; D: TRBD2; DNA: TGTGCCAGCAGCCCGGGACTAGCGGGACGCACAGATACGCAGTATTTT; CDR3: CASSPGLAGRTDTQYF
V: TRBV14; J: TRBJ1-2; size: -; D: -; DNA: TGTGCCAGCAGCCAAGATTCGGGGGGCTCCAACTATGGCTACACCTTC; CDR3: CASSQDSGGSNYGYTF
V: TRBV27; J: TRBJ2-7; size: -; D: TRBD2; DNA: TGTGCCAGCTGGCCATCTAGCGGGTCGGCCTCCTACGAGCAGTACTTC; CDR3: CASWPSSGSASYEQYF
V: TRBV30; J: TRBJ2-1; size: -; D: TRBD2; DNA: TGTGCCTGGACCGCTAGCGGGAGGGCCGGATCCCTAGGCAATGAGCAGTTCTTC; CDR3: CAWTASGRAGSLGNEQFF
V: TRBV15; J: TRBJ2-3; size: -; D: TRBD2; DNA: TGTGCCACCAGCAGAGATAGGCTAGCGGGCGTCACAGATACGCAGTATTTT; CDR3: CATSRDRLAGVTDTQYF
V: TRBV15; J: TRBJ2-7; size: -; D: -; DNA: TGTGCCACCAGCAGAGCAGGGGGGAACTCCTACGAGCAGTACTTC; CDR3: CATSRAGGNSYEQYF
V: TRBV18; J: TRBJ2-3; size: -; D: TRBD1; DNA: TGTGCCAGCTCACCTAAACAGGGGAGAGATACGCAGTATTTT; CDR3: CASSPKQGRDTQYF
V: TRBV4-3; J: TRBJ1-2; size: once; D: -; DNA: TGCGCCAGCAGCCAAGATCGGTGGGGAGTGTATGGCTACACCTTC; CDR3: CASSQDRWGVYGYTF